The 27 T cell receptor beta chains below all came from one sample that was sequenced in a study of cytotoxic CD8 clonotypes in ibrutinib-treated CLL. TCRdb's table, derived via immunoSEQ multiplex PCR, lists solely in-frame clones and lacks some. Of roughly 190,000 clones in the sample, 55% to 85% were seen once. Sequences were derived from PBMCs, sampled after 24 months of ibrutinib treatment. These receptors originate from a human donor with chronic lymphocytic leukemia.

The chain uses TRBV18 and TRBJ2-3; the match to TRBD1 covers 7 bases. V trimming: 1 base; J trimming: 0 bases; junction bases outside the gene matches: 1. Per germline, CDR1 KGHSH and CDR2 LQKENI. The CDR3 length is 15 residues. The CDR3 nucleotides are TGTGCCAGCTCACCACAGGGGGCTAGCACAGATACGCAGTATTTT. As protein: CASSPQGASTDTQYF. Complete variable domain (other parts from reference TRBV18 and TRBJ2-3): NAGVMQNPRHLVRRRGQEARLRCSPMKGHSHVYWYRQLPEEGLKFMVYLQKENIIDESGMPKERFSAEFPKEGPSILRIQQVVRGDSAAYFCASSPQGASTDTQYFGPGTRLTVL.

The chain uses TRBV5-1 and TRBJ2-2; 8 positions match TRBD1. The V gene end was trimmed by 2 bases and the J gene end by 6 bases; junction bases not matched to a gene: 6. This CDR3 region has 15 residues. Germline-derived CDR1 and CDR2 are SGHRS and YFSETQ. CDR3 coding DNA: TGCGCCAGCAGCTTCGGACAGGGTGAAGCCGGGGAGCTGTTTTTT. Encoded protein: CASSFGQGEAGELFF.

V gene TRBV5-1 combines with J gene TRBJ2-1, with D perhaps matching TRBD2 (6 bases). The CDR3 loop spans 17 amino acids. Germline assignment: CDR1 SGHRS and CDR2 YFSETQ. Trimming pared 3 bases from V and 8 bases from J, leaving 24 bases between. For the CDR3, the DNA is TGCGCCAGCAGCTCCCCGGGGGTGAGATCTATGGGGGATGAGCAGTTCTTC. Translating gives CASSSPGVRSMGDEQFF.

CDR3 sequence (DNA): TGTGCCAGCAGTTTACGACAGGACGCCAATGAGCAGTTCTTC. Translation gives CASSLRQDANEQFF. The rearrangement uses TRBV27 and TRBJ2-1, with a weak D call TRBD1 (6 bases). The CDR3 runs 14 residues. CDR1 is MNHEY and CDR2 is SMNVEV in the germline V gene (reference sequence). Trimming left V 2 bases short and J 6 bases short, with 11 bases between.

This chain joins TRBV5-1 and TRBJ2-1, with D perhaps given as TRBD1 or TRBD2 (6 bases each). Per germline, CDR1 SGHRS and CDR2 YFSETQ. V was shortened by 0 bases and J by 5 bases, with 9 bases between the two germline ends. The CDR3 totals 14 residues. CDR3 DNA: TGCGCCAGCAGCTTGGCGGGGGCGAACAATGAGCAGTTCTTC. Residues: CASSLAGANNEQFF.

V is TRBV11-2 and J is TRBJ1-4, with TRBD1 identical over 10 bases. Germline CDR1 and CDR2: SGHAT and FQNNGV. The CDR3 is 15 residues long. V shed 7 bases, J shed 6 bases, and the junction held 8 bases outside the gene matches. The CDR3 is CASKRQGARDEKLFF. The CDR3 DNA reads TGTGCCAGCAAAAGACAGGGGGCCAGGGATGAAAAACTGTTTTTT.

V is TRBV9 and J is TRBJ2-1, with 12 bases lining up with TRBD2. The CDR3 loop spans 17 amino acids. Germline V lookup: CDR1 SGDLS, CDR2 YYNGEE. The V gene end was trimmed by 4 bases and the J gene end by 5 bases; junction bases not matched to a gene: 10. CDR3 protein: CASSPRGLAGHNNEQFF. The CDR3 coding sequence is TGTGCCAGCAGCCCGCGCGGACTAGCGGGACACAACAATGAGCAGTTCTTC.

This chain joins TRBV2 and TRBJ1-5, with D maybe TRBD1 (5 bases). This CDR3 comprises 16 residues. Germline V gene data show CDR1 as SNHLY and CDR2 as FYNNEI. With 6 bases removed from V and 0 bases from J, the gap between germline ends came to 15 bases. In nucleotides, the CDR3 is TGTGCCAGCAGCGGGACTCGGACGCATAGCAATCAGCCCCAGCATTTT. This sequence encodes CASSGTRTHSNQPQHF.

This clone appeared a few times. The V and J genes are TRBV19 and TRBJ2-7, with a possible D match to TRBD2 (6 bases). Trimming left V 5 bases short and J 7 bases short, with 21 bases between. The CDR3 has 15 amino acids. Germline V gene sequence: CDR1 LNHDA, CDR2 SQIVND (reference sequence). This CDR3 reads CASSPYRGGRREQYF. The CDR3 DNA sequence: TGTGCCAGTAGTCCCTACAGAGGAGGGCGACGTGAGCAGTACTTC.

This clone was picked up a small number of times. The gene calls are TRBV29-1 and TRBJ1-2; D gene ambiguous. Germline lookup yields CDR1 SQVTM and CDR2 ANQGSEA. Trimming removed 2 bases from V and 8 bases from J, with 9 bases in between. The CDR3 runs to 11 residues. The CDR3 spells CSVELREGYTF. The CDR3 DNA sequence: TGCAGCGTTGAATTAAGAGAAGGCTACACCTTC.

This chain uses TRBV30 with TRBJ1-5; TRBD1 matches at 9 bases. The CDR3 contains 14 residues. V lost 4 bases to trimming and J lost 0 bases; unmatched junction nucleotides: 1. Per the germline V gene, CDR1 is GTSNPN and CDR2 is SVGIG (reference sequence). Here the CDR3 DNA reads TGTGCCTGGACGACAGGGGGTAGCAATCAGCCCCAGCATTTT. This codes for CAWTTGGSNQPQHF.

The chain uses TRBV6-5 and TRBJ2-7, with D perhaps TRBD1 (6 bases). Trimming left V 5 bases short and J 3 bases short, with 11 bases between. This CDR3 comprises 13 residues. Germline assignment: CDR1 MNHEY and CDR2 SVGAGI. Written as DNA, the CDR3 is TGTGCCAGCAGTGGTAGAGGGGGCTACGAGCAGTACTTC. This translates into CASSGRGGYEQYF.

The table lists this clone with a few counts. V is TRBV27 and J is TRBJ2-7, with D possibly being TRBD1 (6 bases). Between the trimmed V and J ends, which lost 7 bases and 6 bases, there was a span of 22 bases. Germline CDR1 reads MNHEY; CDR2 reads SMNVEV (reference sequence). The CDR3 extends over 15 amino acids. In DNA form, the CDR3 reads TGTGCCAGCACCGAATTCTCTTTCCAGGGGAGCGAGCAGTACTTC. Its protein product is CASTEFSFQGSEQYF.

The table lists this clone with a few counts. CDR3 bases: TGCAGTGCCCCGGGCCAAGAGACCCAGTACTTC. This codes for CSAPGQETQYF. V is TRBV20-1 and J is TRBJ2-5; D gene ambiguous. Germline V CDR1 and CDR2: DFQATT, SNEGSKA (reference sequence). V lost 6 bases and J 1 base, leaving 6 bases between the germline ends. CDR3 length equals 11 residues.

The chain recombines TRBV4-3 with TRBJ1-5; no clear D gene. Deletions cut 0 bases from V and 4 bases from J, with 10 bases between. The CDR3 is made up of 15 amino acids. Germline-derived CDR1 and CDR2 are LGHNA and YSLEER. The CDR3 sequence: CASSQDHPRNQPQHF. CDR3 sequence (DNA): TGCGCCAGCAGCCAAGATCATCCTAGGAATCAGCCCCAGCATTTT.

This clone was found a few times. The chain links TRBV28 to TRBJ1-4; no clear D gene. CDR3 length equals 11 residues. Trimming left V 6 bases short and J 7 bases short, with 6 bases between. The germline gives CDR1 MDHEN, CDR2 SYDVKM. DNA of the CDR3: TGTGCCAGCAGGATCGGTGAAAAACTGTTTTTT. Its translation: CASRIGEKLFF.

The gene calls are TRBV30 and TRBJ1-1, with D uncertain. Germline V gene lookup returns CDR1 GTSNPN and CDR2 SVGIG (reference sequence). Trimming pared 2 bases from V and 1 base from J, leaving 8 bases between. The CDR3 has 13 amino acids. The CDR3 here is CAWSLVGNTEAFF. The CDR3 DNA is TGTGCCTGGAGTTTGGTCGGGAACACTGAAGCTTTCTTT.

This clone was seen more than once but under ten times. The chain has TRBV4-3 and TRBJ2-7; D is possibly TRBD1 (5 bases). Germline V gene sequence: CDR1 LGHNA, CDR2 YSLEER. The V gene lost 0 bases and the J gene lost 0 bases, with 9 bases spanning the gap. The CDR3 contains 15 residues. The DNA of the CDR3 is TGCGCCAGCAGCCAAGAAGGGGCAGTCTCCTACGAGCAGTACTTC. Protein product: CASSQEGAVSYEQYF.

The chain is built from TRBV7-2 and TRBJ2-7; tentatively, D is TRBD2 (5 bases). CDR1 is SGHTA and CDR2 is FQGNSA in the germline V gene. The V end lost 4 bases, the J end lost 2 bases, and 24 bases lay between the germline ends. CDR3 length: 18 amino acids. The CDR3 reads CASSSYSPSPGYAYEQYF. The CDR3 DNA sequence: TGTGCCAGCAGCTCCTATTCCCCGTCACCGGGGTACGCCTACGAGCAGTACTTC. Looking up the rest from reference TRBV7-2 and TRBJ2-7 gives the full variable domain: GAGVSQSPSNKVTEKGKDVELRCDPISGHTALYWYRQSLGQGLEFLIYFQGNSAPDKSGLPSDRFSAERTGGSVSTLTIQRTQQEDSAVYLCASSSYSPSPGYAYEQYFGPGTRLTVT.

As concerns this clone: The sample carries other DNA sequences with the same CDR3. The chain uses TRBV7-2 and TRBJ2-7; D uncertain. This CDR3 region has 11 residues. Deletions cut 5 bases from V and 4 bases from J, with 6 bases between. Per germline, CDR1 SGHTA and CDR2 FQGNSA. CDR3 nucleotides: TGTGCCAGCAGCCTTGAATACGAGCAGTACTTC. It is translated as CASSLEYEQYF.

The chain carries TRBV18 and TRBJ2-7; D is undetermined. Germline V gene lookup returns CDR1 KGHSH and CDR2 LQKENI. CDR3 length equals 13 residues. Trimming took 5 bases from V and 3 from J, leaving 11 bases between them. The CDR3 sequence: CASSGPDLYEQYF. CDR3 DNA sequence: TGTGCCAGCTCAGGGCCAGACCTCTACGAGCAGTACTTC.

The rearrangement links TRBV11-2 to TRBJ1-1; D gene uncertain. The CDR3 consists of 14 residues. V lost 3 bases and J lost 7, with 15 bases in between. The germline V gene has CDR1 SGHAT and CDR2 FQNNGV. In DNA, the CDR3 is TGTGCCAGCAGCTTCGTCGGATCAACGAATGAAGCTTTCTTT. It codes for CASSFVGSTNEAFF. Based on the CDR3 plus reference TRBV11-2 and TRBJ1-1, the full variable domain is EAGVAQSPRYKIIEKRQSVAFWCNPISGHATLYWYQQILGQGPKLLIQFQNNGVVDDSQLPKDRFSAERLKGVDSTLKIQPAKLEDSAVYLCASSFVGSTNEAFFGQGTRLTVV.

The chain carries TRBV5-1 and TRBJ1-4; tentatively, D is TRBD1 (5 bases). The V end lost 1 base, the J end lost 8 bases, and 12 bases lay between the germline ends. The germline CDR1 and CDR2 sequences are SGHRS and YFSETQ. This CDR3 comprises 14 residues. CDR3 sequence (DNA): TGCGCCAGCAGCTTGTTTCCACAGGAAGAAAAACTGTTTTTT. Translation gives CASSLFPQEEKLFF. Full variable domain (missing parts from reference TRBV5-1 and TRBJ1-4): KAGVTQTPRYLIKTRGQQVTLSCSPISGHRSVSWYQQTPGQGLQFLFEYFSETQRNKGNFPGRFSGRQFSNSRSEMNVSTLELGDSALYLCASSLFPQEEKLFFGSGTQLSVL.

For the CDR3, the DNA is TGTGCCAGTAGTGGGACAGCAACTAATGAAAAACTGTTTTTT. Translation gives CASSGTATNEKLFF. V is TRBV19 and J is TRBJ1-4, with 7 positions matching TRBD1. This CDR3 region has 14 residues. Germline values: CDR1 LNHDA, CDR2 SQIVND (reference sequence). V shed 5 bases, J shed 0 bases, and the junction held 0 bases outside the gene matches.

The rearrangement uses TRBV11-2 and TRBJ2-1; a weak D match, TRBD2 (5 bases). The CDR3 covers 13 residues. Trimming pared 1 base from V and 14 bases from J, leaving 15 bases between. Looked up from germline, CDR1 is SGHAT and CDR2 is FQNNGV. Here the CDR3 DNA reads TGTGCCAGCAGCTTAGTCCCTGGTGTGAGGGAGTTCTTC. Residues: CASSLVPGVREFF.

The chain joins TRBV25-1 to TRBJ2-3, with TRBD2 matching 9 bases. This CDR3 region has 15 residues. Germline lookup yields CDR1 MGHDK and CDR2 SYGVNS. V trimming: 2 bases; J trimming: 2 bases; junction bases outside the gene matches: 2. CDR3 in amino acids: CASSERLAVTDTQYF. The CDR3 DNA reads TGTGCCAGCAGTGAAAGACTAGCGGTCACAGATACGCAGTATTTT.

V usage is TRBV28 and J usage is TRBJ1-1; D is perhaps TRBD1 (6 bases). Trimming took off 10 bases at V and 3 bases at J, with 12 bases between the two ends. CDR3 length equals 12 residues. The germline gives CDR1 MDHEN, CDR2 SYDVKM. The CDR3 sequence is CATRGQDTEAFF. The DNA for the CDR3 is TGTGCCACACGGGGGCAGGACACTGAAGCTTTCTTT.